One T cell receptor (beta chain) is described in this entry. What it binds is not known. This CDR3 contains 11 residues. The V end was cut by 6 bases, the J end by 10 bases, with 11 bases between. Germline lookup yields CDR1 SGHNT and CDR2 YYREEE (reference sequence). The assay was run at deep level. Here immunoSEQ multiplex PCR was the method, and the copy in TCRdb shows in-frame clones only, minus some. The repertoire consists of roughly 1,800,000 clones, with approximately 94% occurring once and the leading ten covering roughly 1.2%. Naive-designated CD8 cells lacked CD45RO, were positively enriched for CCR7, and omitted terminally differentiated effector memory CD45RA+ cells. These data are taken from a study of shared clonotypes between healthy human individuals. The study's findings and limits: With several donors compared, around 5% of naive CD4 clonotypes were shared.

The gene calls are TRBV5-4 and TRBJ2-1, with a possible D match to TRBD2 (6 bases). Input material: naive CD8+ T cells sorted from blood. The TCR originated in a man aged 18 to 29 in good health. The CDR3 sequence: CASTRGAEQFF. CDR3 nucleotides: TGTGCCAGCACCCGCGGGGCAGAGCAGTTCTTC.